The 13 T cell receptor beta chains presented below share a single source sample, sequenced in a study of shared clonotypes between healthy human individuals. The data were produced by immunoSEQ multiplex PCR, yet TCRdb's version contains in-frame clones alone and is incomplete. In the table there are roughly 2,500,000 clones, under 95% of which are singletons. The sequenced sample was naive CD4+ T cells from PBMCs. Subset denoted: CD45RA+ positively selected. The receptors derive from a man younger than 30 in good health. Some clones in this sample may be carry-over from other donors' samples.

V gene TRBV11-2 combines with J gene TRBJ1-1; D remains unclear. The CDR3 is 15 amino acids. Trimming left V 0 bases short and J 6 bases short, with 14 bases between. Germline V gene sequence: CDR1 SGHAT, CDR2 FQNNGV. The CDR3 here is CASSLEVSLYSEAFF. In DNA form, the CDR3 reads TGTGCCAGCAGCTTAGAGGTTTCGTTGTACTCTGAAGCTTTCTTT.

The chain combines TRBV18 with TRBJ2-5; D unresolved. Germline-derived CDR1 and CDR2 are KGHSH and LQKENI. Trimming took 2 bases from V and 2 from J, leaving 12 bases between them. The CDR3 runs 15 residues. Here the CDR3 reads CASSPTYGLQETQYF. CDR3 bases: TGTGCCAGCTCACCAACATATGGGTTACAAGAGACCCAGTACTTC.

V usage is TRBV2 and J usage is TRBJ2-5; 9 bases agree with TRBD2. The J segment lost 5 bases and the V segment lost 6 bases, leaving 7 bases of the junction unmatched. CDR3 length equals 14 residues. Looked up from germline, CDR1 is SNHLY and CDR2 is FYNNEI. CDR3 DNA: TGTGCCAGCAGCGCGACTAGCGGAGGGGAGACCCAGTACTTC. Amino acids: CASSATSGGETQYF.

The chain combines TRBV10-2 with TRBJ1-2; D gene ambiguous. Trimming took 5 bases from V and 2 from J, leaving 15 bases between them. Per the germline V gene, CDR1 is WSHSY and CDR2 is SAAADI. The CDR3 contains 15 residues. This CDR3 reads CASSPLKGGNYGYTF. The CDR3 DNA reads as TGCGCCAGCAGTCCCCTCAAGGGAGGAAACTATGGCTACACCTTC.

With regard to this clone: The same CDR3 arises from other DNA sequences in this sample as well. This sequence joins TRBV5-1 and TRBJ2-3; D is perhaps TRBD2 (5 bases). Germline-derived CDR1 and CDR2 are SGHRS and YFSETQ. This CDR3 region has 15 residues. Trimming took 4 bases from V and 1 from J, leaving 13 bases between them. The CDR3 region is CASSARTGGTDTQYF. The DNA for the CDR3 is TGCGCCAGCAGCGCAAGAACCGGGGGCACAGATACGCAGTATTTT.

To note about this clone: Different DNA sequences within this sample yield the same CDR3. The rearrangement joins TRBV5-4 to TRBJ2-3, with D perhaps assigned TRBD1 or TRBD2 (5 bases each). V shed 0 bases and J shed 1 base, with 6 bases lying between them. The CDR3 has 14 residues. Germline CDR1 SGHNT, CDR2 YYREEE (reference sequence). The CDR3 region is CASSLGGGTDTQYF. In DNA form, the CDR3 reads TGTGCCAGCAGCTTGGGAGGGGGCACAGATACGCAGTATTTT.

This clone was seen just once. CDR3 loop: CATSRASVKETQYF. The CDR3 DNA sequence: TGTGCCACCAGCAGAGCCAGCGTGAAAGAGACCCAGTACTTC. The chain carries TRBV15 and TRBJ2-5; D call uncertain. CDR1 and CDR2 (germline): LNHNV, YYDKDF (reference sequence). V lost 1 base and J lost 3, with 9 bases in between. This CDR3 spans 14 amino acids.

The chain couples TRBV21-1 to TRBJ1-2. TRBV21-1 is flagged as a pseudogene. CDR3 size: 14 residues. The CDR3 reads CASSRKGGRYGYTF. The CDR3, as DNA: TGTGCCAGCAGCAGAAAGGGGGGACGCTATGGCTACACCTTC.

This chain uses TRBV28 with TRBJ1-2; 7 nucleotides match TRBD1. The CDR3 has 17 amino acids. Germline V gene data show CDR1 as MDHEN and CDR2 as SYDVKM. The trim removed 1 base at V and 4 bases at J, leaving 12 bases unmatched. The CDR3 is CASSLLGSGGPSYGYTF. In DNA form, the CDR3 reads TGTGCCAGCAGTTTATTAGGGTCAGGGGGGCCCTCCTATGGCTACACCTTC.

This clone was seen a few times. The rearrangement links TRBV2 to TRBJ1-2; possibly TRBD1 for D (6 bases). Trimming took off 1 base at V and 5 bases at J, with 14 bases between the two ends. The CDR3 sequence is 15 residues long. Germline V gene data show CDR1 as SNHLY and CDR2 as FYNNEI. The CDR3 DNA sequence: TGTGCCAGCAGTGAAGACCCCTGGAGGGGGTATGGCTACACCTTC. Its protein is CASSEDPWRGYGYTF.

The chain has TRBV6-5 and TRBJ1-3; D is unclear. CDR3 length: 12 residues. The germline CDR1 and CDR2 sequences are MNHEY and SVGAGI. Trimming shortened V by 2 bases and J by 9 bases, and 8 bases separated the two germline ends. CDR3 sequence: CASSYDTSTIYF. The CDR3 bases are TGTGCCAGCAGTTACGACACCTCCACCATATATTTT.

The J gene is TRBJ1-5, the V gene TRBV6-1; 7 bases align to TRBD1. V shed 5 bases, J shed 1 base, and the junction held 5 bases outside the gene matches. The germline V gene has CDR1 MNHNS and CDR2 SASEGT. The CDR3 contains 15 residues. CDR3 loop: CASSSRGESNQPQHF. The CDR3 DNA follows: TGTGCCAGCAGTAGCAGGGGGGAGAGCAATCAGCCCCAGCATTTT.

V usage is TRBV11-2 and J usage is TRBJ2-1, with D unresolved. CDR1 and CDR2 from the germline V gene are SGHAT and FQNNGV. The CDR3 is made up of 16 amino acids. Trimming left V 5 bases short and J 1 base short, with 15 bases between. CDR3 protein: CASSQSGWRSYNEQFF. The CDR3 bases are TGTGCCAGCAGCCAATCGGGCTGGCGGTCCTACAATGAGCAGTTCTTC.